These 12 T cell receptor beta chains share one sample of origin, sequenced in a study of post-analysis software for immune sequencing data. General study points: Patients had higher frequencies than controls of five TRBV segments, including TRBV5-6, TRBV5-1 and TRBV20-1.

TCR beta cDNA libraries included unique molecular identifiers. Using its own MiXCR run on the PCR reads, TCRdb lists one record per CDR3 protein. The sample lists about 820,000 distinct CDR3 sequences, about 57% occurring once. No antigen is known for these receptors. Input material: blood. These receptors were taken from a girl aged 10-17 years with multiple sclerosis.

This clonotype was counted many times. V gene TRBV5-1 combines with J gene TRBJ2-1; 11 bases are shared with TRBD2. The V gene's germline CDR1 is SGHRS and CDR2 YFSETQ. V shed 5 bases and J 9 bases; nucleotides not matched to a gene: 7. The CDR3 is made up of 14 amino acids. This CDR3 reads CASRPTSGKVEQFF. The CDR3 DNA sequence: TGCGCCAGCAGGCCGACTAGCGGGAAGGTTGAGCAGTTCTTC.

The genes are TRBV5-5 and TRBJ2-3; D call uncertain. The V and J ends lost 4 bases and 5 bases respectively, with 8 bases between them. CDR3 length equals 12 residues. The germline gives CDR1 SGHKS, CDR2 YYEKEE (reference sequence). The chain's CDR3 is CASSEYRDTQYF. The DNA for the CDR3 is TGTGCCAGCAGCGAGTACCGAGATACGCAGTATTTT.

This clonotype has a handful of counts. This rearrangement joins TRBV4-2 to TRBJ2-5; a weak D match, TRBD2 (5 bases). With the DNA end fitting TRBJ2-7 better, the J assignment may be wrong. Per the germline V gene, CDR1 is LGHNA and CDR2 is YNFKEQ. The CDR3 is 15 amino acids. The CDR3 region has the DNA TGTGCCAGCAGCCAAGATACTAGAGGGTTGAACGAGCAGTACTTC. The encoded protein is CASSQDTRGLNEQYF.

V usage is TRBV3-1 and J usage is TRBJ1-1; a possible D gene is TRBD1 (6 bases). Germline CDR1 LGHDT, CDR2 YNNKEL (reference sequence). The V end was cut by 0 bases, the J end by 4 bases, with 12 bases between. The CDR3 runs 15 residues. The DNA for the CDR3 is TGTGCCAGCAGCCAAGACGGCAGGGGTGCCACTGAAGCTTTCTTT. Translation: CASSQDGRGATEAFF.

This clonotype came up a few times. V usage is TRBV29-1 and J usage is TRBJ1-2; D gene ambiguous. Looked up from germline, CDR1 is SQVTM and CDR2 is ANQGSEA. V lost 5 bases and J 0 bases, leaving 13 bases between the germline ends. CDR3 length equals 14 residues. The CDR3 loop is CSVKAPGSNYGYTF. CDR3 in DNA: TGCAGCGTTAAAGCCCCAGGTTCTAACTATGGCTACACCTTC.

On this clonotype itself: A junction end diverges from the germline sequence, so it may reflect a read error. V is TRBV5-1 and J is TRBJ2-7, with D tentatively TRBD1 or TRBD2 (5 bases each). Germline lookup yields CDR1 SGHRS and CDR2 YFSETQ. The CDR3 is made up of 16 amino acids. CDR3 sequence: CTSSSNPGPRTYEQYF. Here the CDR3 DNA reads TGCACCAGCAGCTCAAACCCGGGACCCAGGACCTACGAGCAGTACTTC. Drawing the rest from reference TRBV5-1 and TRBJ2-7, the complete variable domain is KAGVTQTPRYLIKTRGQQVTLSCSPISGHRSVSWYQQTPGQGLQFLFEYFSETQRNKGNFPGRFSGRQFSNSRSEMNVSTLELGDSALYLCTSSSNPGPRTYEQYFGPGTRLTVT.

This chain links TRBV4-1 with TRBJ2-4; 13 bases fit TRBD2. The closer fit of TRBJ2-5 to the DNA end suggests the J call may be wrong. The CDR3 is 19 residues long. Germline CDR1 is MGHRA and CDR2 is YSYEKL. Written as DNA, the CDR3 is TGCGCCAGCAGCCATGCTTGGACTAGCGGGAGAACTCAAGAAGAGACCCAGTACTTC. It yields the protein CASSHAWTSGRTQEETQYF.

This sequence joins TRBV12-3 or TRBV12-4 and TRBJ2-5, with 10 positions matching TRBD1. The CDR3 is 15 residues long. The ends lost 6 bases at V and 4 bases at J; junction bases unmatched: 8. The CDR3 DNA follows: TGTGCCAGCAGCAGACAGGGGGCGCTTATAGAGACCCAGTACTTC. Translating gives CASSRQGALIETQYF.

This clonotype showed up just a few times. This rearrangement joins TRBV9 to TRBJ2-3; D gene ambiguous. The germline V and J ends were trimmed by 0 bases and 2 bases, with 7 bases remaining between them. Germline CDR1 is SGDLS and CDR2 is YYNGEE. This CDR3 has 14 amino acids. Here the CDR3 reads CASSVDRPTDTQYF. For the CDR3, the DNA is TGTGCCAGCAGCGTAGACCGGCCCACAGATACGCAGTATTTT. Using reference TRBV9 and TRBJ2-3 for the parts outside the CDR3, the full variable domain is DSGVTQTPKHLITATGQRVTLRCSPRSGDLSVYWYQQSLDQGLQFLIQYYNGEERAKGNILERFSAQQFPDLHSELNLSSLELGDSALYFCASSVDRPTDTQYFGPGTRLTVL.

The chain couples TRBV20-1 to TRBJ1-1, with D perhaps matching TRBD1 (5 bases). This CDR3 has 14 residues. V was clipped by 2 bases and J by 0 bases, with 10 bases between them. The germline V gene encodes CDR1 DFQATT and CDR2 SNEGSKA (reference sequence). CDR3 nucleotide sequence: TGCAGTGCTAGATTCGGGACTGTGAACACTGAAGCTTTCTTT. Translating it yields CSARFGTVNTEAFF.

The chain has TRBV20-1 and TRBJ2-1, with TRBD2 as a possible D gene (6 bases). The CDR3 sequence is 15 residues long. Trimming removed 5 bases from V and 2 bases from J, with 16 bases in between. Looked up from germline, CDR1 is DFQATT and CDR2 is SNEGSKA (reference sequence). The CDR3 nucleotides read TGCAGTGCTGCCCGCGGAGGGGAGGCCTACAATGAGCAGTTCTTC. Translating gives CSAARGGEAYNEQFF.

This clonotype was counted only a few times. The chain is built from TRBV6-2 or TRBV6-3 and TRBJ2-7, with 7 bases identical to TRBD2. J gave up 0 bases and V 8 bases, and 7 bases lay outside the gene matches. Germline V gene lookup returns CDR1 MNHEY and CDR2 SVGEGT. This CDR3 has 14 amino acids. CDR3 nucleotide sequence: TGTGCCAGCGGAACTAGCGCGAGCTCCTACGAGCAGTACTTC. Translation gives CASGTSASSYEQYF.